This T cell receptor beta chain was recovered during a study of identical twins. This CDR3 is 15 amino acids long. CDR1 is KGHSH and CDR2 is LQKENI in the germline V gene. Trimming took 0 bases from V and 4 from J, leaving 12 bases between them. Comments on this clonotype: The antigen is undetermined.

A single record per CDR3 protein comes from TCRdb applying MiXCR to the 5' RACE reads. The profile shows about 1.7 million distinct CDR3 sequences, about 31% of them singletons. Findings and limits, study-wide: The abundant beta clonotypes from cord blood had fewer insertions, and memory repertoires had none of this.

The sequence derives from a newborn girl in good health. The sample comprised cord blood. The rearrangement links TRBV18 to TRBJ1-1, with D unclear. The CDR3 protein is CASSPPGSLSTEAFF. The CDR3 bases are TGTGCCAGCTCACCACCAGGCAGCCTGAGCACTGAAGCTTTCTTT.